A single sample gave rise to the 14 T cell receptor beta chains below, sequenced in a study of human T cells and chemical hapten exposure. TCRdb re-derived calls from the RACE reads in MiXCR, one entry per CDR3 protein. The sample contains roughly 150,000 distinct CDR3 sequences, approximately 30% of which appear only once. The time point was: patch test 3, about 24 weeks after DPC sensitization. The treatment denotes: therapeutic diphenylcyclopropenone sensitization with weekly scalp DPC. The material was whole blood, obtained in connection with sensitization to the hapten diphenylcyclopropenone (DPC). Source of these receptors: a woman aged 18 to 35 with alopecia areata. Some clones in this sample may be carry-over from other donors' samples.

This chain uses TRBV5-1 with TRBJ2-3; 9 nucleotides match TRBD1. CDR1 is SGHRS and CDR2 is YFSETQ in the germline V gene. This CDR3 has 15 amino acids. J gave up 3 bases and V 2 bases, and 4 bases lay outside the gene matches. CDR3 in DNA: TGCGCCAGCAGCTTCCGGGACAGGGTAACAGATACGCAGTATTTT. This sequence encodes CASSFRDRVTDTQYF. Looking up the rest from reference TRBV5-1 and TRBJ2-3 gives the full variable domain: KAGVTQTPRYLIKTRGQQVTLSCSPISGHRSVSWYQQTPGQGLQFLFEYFSETQRNKGNFPGRFSGRQFSNSRSEMNVSTLELGDSALYLCASSFRDRVTDTQYFGPGTRLTVL.

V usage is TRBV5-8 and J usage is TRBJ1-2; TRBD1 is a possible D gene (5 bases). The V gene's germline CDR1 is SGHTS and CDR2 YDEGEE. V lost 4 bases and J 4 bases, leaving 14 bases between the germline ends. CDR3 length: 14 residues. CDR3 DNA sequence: TGTGCCAGCAGCCTGAGGGGACGGATCTATGGCTACACCTTC. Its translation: CASSLRGRIYGYTF.

CDR3 bases: TGTGCCAGCAGTTACTCGGCGGGGAGCTCCTACAATGAGCAGTTCTTC. It encodes CASSYSAGSSYNEQFF. The chain links TRBV6-5 to TRBJ2-1, with D possibly being TRBD2 (6 bases). V lost 0 bases and J 0 bases, leaving 9 bases between the germline ends. The CDR3 is 16 amino acids. CDR1 is MNHEY, CDR2 SVGAGI, per germline.

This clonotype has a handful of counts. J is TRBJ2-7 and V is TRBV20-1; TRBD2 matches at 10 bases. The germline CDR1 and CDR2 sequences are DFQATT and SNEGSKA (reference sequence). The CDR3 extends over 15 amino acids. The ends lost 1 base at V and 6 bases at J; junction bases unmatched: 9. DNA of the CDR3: TGCAGTGCTAGAGGCCCTAGCGGGGGCCAAGTCGAGCAGTACTTC. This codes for CSARGPSGGQVEQYF.

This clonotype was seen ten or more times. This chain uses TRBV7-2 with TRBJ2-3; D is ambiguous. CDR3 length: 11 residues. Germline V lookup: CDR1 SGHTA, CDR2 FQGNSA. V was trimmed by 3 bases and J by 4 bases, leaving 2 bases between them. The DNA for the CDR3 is TGTGCCAGCAGCTTCTCAGATACGCAGTATTTT. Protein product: CASSFSDTQYF.

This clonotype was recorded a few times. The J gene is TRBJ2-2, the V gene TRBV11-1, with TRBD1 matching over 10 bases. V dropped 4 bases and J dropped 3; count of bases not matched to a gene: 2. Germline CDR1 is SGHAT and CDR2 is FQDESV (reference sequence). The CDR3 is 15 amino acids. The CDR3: CASSYDRGHTGELFF. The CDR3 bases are TGTGCCAGCAGCTACGACAGGGGGCACACCGGGGAGCTGTTTTTT.

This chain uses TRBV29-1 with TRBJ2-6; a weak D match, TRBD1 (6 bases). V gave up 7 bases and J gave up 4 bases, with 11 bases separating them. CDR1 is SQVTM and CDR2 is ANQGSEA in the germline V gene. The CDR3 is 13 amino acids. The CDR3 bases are TGCAGCGCTGGGACAACAGGGGCCAACGTCCTGACTTTC. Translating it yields CSAGTTGANVLTF.

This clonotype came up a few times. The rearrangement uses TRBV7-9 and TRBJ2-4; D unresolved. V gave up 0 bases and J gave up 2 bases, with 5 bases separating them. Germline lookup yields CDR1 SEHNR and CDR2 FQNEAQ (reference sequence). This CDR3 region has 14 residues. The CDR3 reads CASSLAGPKNIQYF. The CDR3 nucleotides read TGTGCCAGCAGCTTAGCCGGGCCCAAAAACATTCAGTACTTC.

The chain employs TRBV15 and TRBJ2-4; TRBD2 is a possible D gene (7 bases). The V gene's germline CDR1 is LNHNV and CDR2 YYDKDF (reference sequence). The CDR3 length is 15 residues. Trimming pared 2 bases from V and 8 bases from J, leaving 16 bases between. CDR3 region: CATSRPGASGDIQYF. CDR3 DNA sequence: TGTGCCACCAGCAGACCAGGGGCTAGCGGAGACATTCAGTACTTC.

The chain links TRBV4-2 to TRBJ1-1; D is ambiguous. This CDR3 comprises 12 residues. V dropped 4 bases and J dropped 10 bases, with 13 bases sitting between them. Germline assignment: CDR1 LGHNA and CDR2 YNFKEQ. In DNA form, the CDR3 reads TGTGCCAGCAGCCTGTCCGAGGGCGGAGCTTTCTTT. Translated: CASSLSEGGAFF.

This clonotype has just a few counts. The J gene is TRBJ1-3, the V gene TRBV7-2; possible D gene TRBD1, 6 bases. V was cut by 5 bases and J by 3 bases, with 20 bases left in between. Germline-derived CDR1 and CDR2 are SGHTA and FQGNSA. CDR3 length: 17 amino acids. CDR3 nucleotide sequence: TGTGCCAGCAGCAAAGTCGGGGGGGTAGGGGGTGGAAACACCATATATTTT. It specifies CASSKVGGVGGGNTIYF.

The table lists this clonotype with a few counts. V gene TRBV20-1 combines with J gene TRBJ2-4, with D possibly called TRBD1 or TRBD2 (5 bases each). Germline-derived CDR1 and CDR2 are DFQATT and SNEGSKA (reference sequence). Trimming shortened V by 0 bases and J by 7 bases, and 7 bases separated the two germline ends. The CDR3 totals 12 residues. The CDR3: CSAREWGNIQYF. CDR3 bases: TGCAGTGCTAGAGAATGGGGGAACATTCAGTACTTC.

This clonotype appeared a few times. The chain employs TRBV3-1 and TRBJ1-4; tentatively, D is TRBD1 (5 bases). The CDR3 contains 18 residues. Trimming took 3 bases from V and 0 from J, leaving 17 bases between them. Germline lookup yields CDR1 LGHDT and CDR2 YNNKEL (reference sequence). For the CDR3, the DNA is TGTGCCAGCAGCCAGTACGGACAAACACACGCAACTAATGAAAAACTGTTTTTT. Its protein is CASSQYGQTHATNEKLFF.

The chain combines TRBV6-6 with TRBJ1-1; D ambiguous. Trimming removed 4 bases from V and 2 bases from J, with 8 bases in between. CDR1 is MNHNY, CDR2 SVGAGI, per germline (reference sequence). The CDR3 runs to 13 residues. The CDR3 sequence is CASSLGSNTEAFF. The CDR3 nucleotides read TGTGCCAGCAGTTTAGGATCTAACACTGAAGCTTTCTTT.